Shown below are 23 T cell receptor beta chains from a single sample sequenced in a study of T-cell memory formation after mild COVID-19. TCRdb reanalysed the 5' RACE reads using MiXCR and keeps one entry per CDR3 protein. The sample comprises hundreds of thousands of distinct CDR3 sequences, 25% to 30% of which are singletons, and 13% rests with the top ten. The sequenced sample consisted of PBMCs or a T cell subset sorted from them (not recorded which). The receptors shown here come from an adult woman who had mild COVID-19 (a few samples of this study predate the infection). Cell type and time point are not known.

This chain links TRBV30 with TRBJ2-7, with D perhaps TRBD1 (5 bases). This CDR3 comprises 12 residues. Germline assignment: CDR1 GTSNPN and CDR2 SVGIG (reference sequence). V lost 1 base and J 4 bases, leaving 8 bases between the germline ends. CDR3 amino acids: CAWSAQGYEQYF. The DNA of the CDR3 is TGTGCCTGGAGTGCTCAGGGTTACGAGCAGTACTTC.

This clonotype was picked up a small number of times. This chain links TRBV7-9 with TRBJ2-1; perhaps TRBD1 as D (5 bases). With 2 bases removed from V and 8 bases from J, the gap between germline ends came to 10 bases. The CDR3 runs 13 residues. Germline assignment: CDR1 SEHNR and CDR2 FQNEAQ (reference sequence). CDR3 DNA sequence: TGTGCCAGCAGCTTAAGGGGCCGTGATGAGCAGTTCTTC. Protein: CASSLRGRDEQFF.

The chain uses TRBV6-1 and TRBJ2-1; D gene ambiguous. Germline assignment: CDR1 MNHNS and CDR2 SASEGT. This CDR3 contains 14 residues. Trimming removed 2 bases from V and 8 bases from J, with 13 bases in between. The CDR3 sequence: CASSEYWSTHEQFF. CDR3 bases: TGTGCCAGCAGTGAATACTGGAGTACGCATGAGCAGTTCTTC.

This clonotype has a handful of counts. The chain uses TRBV27 and TRBJ2-7; the match to TRBD1 covers 8 bases. CDR3 length: 13 residues. V dropped 4 bases and J dropped 6; count of bases not matched to a gene: 5. The germline gives CDR1 MNHEY, CDR2 SMNVEV (reference sequence). The DNA of the CDR3 is TGTGCCAGCAGTTCGATACAGGGGGGCGAGCAGTACTTC. Its protein product is CASSSIQGGEQYF.

The chain employs TRBV3-1 and TRBJ2-1; 13 positions match TRBD2. In germline, CDR1 is LGHDT, CDR2 YNNKEL (reference sequence). The CDR3 length is 17 residues. V lost 2 bases to trimming and J lost 5 bases; unmatched junction nucleotides: 6. CDR3 DNA sequence: TGTGCCAGCAGCCAATGGGATGGACTAGCGGGGGACAATGAGCAGTTCTTC. Amino acid sequence: CASSQWDGLAGDNEQFF.

The rearrangement links TRBV7-9 to TRBJ1-1; D gene unclear. Germline values: CDR1 SEHNR, CDR2 FQNEAQ (reference sequence). Trimming stripped 4 bases from V and 0 bases from J, with 6 bases between. The CDR3 sequence is 13 residues long. CDR3 in DNA: TGTGCCAGCAGCTCCTCTATGAACACTGAAGCTTTCTTT. Translation gives CASSSSMNTEAFF.

V and J are TRBV6-4 and TRBJ1-2; 11 nucleotides line up with TRBD1. Germline V gives CDR1 MRHNA, CDR2 SNTAGT. The CDR3 length is 16 residues. V trimming: 2 bases; J trimming: 8 bases; junction bases outside the gene matches: 10. Here the CDR3 reads CASSDRAPGTGGGYTF. The CDR3 DNA follows: TGTGCCAGCAGTGACAGGGCGCCGGGGACAGGGGGAGGCTACACCTTC.

The chain joins TRBV12-5 to TRBJ2-5; D is unclear. The V gene's germline CDR1 is LGHNT and CDR2 FRNRAP. Trimming left V 2 bases short and J 2 bases short, with 9 bases between. The length of the CDR3 is 14 residues. The CDR3 coding sequence is TGTGCTAGTGGTTTGACTGAACCGCAAGAGACCCAGTACTTC. Amino acids: CASGLTEPQETQYF. Based on the CDR3 plus reference TRBV12-5 and TRBJ2-5, the full variable domain is DARVTQTPRHKVTEMGQEVTMRCQPILGHNTVFWYRQTMMQGLELLAYFRNRAPLDDSGMPKDRFSAEMPDATLATLKIQPSEPRDSAVYFCASGLTEPQETQYFGPGTRLLVL.

The chain couples TRBV7-7 to TRBJ2-7; unclear D gene. Trimming took 1 base from V and 0 from J, leaving 10 bases between them. Germline V gene lookup returns CDR1 SSHAT and CDR2 FNYEAQ (reference sequence). This CDR3 spans 15 amino acids. CDR3 region: CASSLESRRSYEQYF. DNA for the CDR3: TGTGCCAGCAGCTTAGAGAGTAGGCGCTCCTACGAGCAGTACTTC.

The sample holds one count of this clonotype. The chain employs TRBV18 and TRBJ1-1, with D possibly TRBD1 on 5 matching bases. This CDR3 spans 15 amino acids. V lost 3 bases, J lost 2 bases, and 13 bases lay in between. In germline, CDR1 is KGHSH, CDR2 LQKENI. CDR3 bases: TGTGCCAGCTCACCCTATTCAGGGAAAAACACTGAAGCTTTCTTT. This translates into CASSPYSGKNTEAFF.

The chain recombines TRBV9 with TRBJ1-1, with TRBD1 as a possible D gene (5 bases). The V gene's germline CDR1 is SGDLS and CDR2 YYNGEE. Trimming took 0 bases from V and 4 from J, leaving 13 bases between them. The CDR3 runs 15 residues. In nucleotides, the CDR3 is TGTGCCAGCAGCGTAGCTCCGGGGGTCTTCACTGAAGCTTTCTTT. This translates into CASSVAPGVFTEAFF.

This chain uses TRBV10-3 with TRBJ1-1; 7 bases agree with TRBD1. CDR1 is ENHRY and CDR2 is SYGVKD in the germline V gene. Trimming at V came to 10 bases and at J to 1 base, leaving 6 bases not matched to a gene. CDR3 length: 13 residues. The CDR3 reads CATGQEENTEAFF. The DNA of the CDR3 is TGTGCCACAGGACAGGAGGAGAACACTGAAGCTTTCTTT.

This chain joins TRBV20-1 and TRBJ2-7; a weak D match, TRBD1 (6 bases). CDR1 is DFQATT and CDR2 is SNEGSKA in the germline V gene (reference sequence). This CDR3 comprises 15 residues. The V gene lost 2 bases and the J gene lost 4 bases, with 18 bases spanning the gap. The CDR3 DNA follows: TGCAGTGCTAGAACCCTAGGGGGATTGGGATACGAGCAGTACTTC. Translated, it gives CSARTLGGLGYEQYF.

This sequence joins TRBV20-1 and TRBJ1-2, with D perhaps TRBD1 (6 bases). This CDR3 is 14 amino acids long. V was clipped by 0 bases and J by 3 bases, with 11 bases between them. The germline CDR1 and CDR2 sequences are DFQATT and SNEGSKA (reference sequence). CDR3 sequence reads: CSARDLRGDYGYTF. DNA of the CDR3: TGCAGTGCTAGAGATCTCAGGGGAGACTATGGCTACACCTTC.

The chain combines TRBV3-1 with TRBJ2-7, with TRBD1 identical over 7 bases. The CDR3 consists of 14 residues. Germline trimming cut 4 bases from V and 3 bases from J; bases unmatched to any gene: 6. In germline, CDR1 is LGHDT, CDR2 YNNKEL (reference sequence). The CDR3 loop reads CASSPWTGRYEQYF. The DNA of the CDR3 is TGTGCCAGCAGCCCTTGGACAGGCCGCTACGAGCAGTACTTC.

The rearrangement uses TRBV5-1 and TRBJ2-2; 7 bases align to TRBD2. Germline V CDR1 and CDR2: SGHRS, YFSETQ. J gave up 4 bases and V 4 bases, and 7 bases lay outside the gene matches. CDR3 size: 15 residues. The CDR3, as DNA: TGCGCCAGCAGCCCGGGTCTAGCGGCCACCGGGGAGCTGTTTTTT. Amino acid sequence: CASSPGLAATGELFF.

This clonotype was counted a few times. The chain joins TRBV4-2 to TRBJ1-2; a possible D gene is TRBD1 (5 bases). CDR1 and CDR2 from the germline V gene are LGHNA and YNFKEQ. V dropped 0 bases and J dropped 9 bases, with 20 bases sitting between them. There are 16 residues in the CDR3. CDR3 protein: CASSQDIGPAGFSYTF. The CDR3 DNA sequence: TGTGCCAGCAGCCAAGATATTGGGCCCGCAGGGTTTAGCTACACCTTC.

This clonotype has just a few counts. The rearrangement uses TRBV29-1 and TRBJ2-1, with no clear D. The V and J ends lost 1 base and 2 bases respectively, with 9 bases between them. This CDR3 has 14 residues. Looked up from germline, CDR1 is SQVTM and CDR2 is ANQGSEA. This chain's CDR3 is CSVEGLFTYNEQFF. In DNA, the CDR3 is TGCAGCGTTGAAGGACTGTTCACCTACAATGAGCAGTTCTTC.

J is TRBJ2-6 and V is TRBV12-3 or TRBV12-4, with TRBD1 identical over 7 bases. This CDR3 contains 16 residues. J gave up 0 bases and V 4 bases, and 3 bases lay outside the gene matches. The CDR3 sequence: CASSSSGGSGANVLTF. CDR3 bases: TGTGCCAGCAGTTCGTCAGGGGGCTCTGGGGCCAACGTCCTGACTTTC.

The chain has TRBV15 and TRBJ2-1, with 12 nucleotides matching TRBD2. With 2 bases clipped from V and 4 bases from J, the junction kept 9 bases outside the gene matches. There are 18 residues in the CDR3. The germline CDR1 and CDR2 sequences are LNHNV and YYDKDF (reference sequence). The CDR3 loop reads CATSRPTSGRIGYNEQFF. Written as DNA, the CDR3 is TGTGCCACCAGCAGACCCACTAGCGGGAGGATCGGGTACAATGAGCAGTTCTTC.

The chain joins TRBV20-1 to TRBJ1-2; 7 bases are a match to TRBD1. The CDR3 has 17 residues. V dropped 4 bases and J dropped 2; count of bases not matched to a gene: 16. Looked up from germline, CDR1 is DFQATT and CDR2 is SNEGSKA (reference sequence). The CDR3 loop reads CSAKGAGGLKPNYGYTF. CDR3 DNA: TGCAGTGCTAAGGGGGCAGGAGGACTCAAACCAAACTATGGCTACACCTTC.

This clonotype has more than one count but fewer than ten. CDR3 loop: CASSYAGSGTGPRSPLHF. CDR3 coding DNA: TGTGCCAGCAGTTACGCTGGTTCCGGGACAGGGCCGAGGTCACCCCTCCACTTT. This chain connects TRBV6-5 to TRBJ1-6, with 9 bases lining up with TRBD1. CDR3 length: 18 residues. Trimming removed 2 bases from V and 10 bases from J; junction bases left unmatched: 15. Germline loops: CDR1 MNHEY, CDR2 SVGAGI.

V is TRBV6-1 and J is TRBJ2-4; TRBD1 might be the D (6 bases). The germline V and J ends were trimmed by 0 bases and 16 bases, with 19 bases remaining between them. The CDR3 is 14 residues long. The germline V gene has CDR1 MNHNS and CDR2 SASEGT. DNA for the CDR3: TGTGCCAGCAGTGAAGCGTGGTTAACAGGGACGGTTTACTTC. This gives the protein CASSEAWLTGTVYF.